The 21 T cell receptor beta chains below come from one sample, sequenced in a study of OX40 agonist ivuxolimab in advanced cancers. Profiling relied on immunoSEQ multiplex PCR, and the TCRdb table lists in-frame clones only, not all of them. The repertoire includes some 95,000 clones, about 85% of them detected once, and 3% to 4% sits in the top ten. The sequenced sample was CD4+ or CD8+ T cells sorted from blood, obtained in a trial of the OX40 agonist ivuxolimab. The receptors here all came from an adult with an advanced solid tumor such as melanoma, head and neck, liver or kidney cancer.

The J gene is TRBJ1-4, the V gene TRBV11-3; D is possibly TRBD1 (5 bases). The CDR3 spans 13 residues. Between the trimmed V and J ends, which lost 5 bases and 8 bases, there was a span of 12 bases. Germline V gene data show CDR1 as SGHNT and CDR2 as YENEEA. CDR3 loop: CASSPRGREKLFF. CDR3 in DNA: TGTGCCAGCAGCCCCCGGGGCAGGGAAAAACTGTTTTTT.

The chain uses TRBV6-5 and TRBJ2-7; 9 bases fit TRBD2. After removal of 5 bases from V and 13 bases from J, the junction contained 15 bases not matched to a gene. The germline V gene has CDR1 MNHEY and CDR2 SVGAGI. The CDR3 sequence is 14 residues long. In DNA form, the CDR3 reads TGTGCCAGCAGTAATACCGGGACTAGCACTTCGAGCTACTTC. Translation gives CASSNTGTSTSSYF.

The CDR3 DNA reads as TGTGCCAGCAGCCCACTACGGGGGCCCTACGAGCAGTACTTC. It specifies CASSPLRGPYEQYF. This sequence joins TRBV4-2 and TRBJ2-7, with D possibly called TRBD1 or TRBD2 (6 bases each). This CDR3 spans 14 amino acids. The V gene lost 4 bases and the J gene lost 2 bases, with 12 bases spanning the gap. Germline V gives CDR1 LGHNA, CDR2 YNFKEQ.

The chain employs TRBV7-3 and TRBJ2-1, with D uncertain. Germline V gene lookup returns CDR1 SGHTA and CDR2 FQGTGA. The CDR3 has 13 amino acids. With 2 bases removed from V and 7 bases from J, the gap between germline ends came to 9 bases. The CDR3 reads CASSLSQENEQFF. CDR3 DNA: TGTGCCAGCAGCTTATCGCAGGAGAATGAGCAGTTCTTC.

The chain combines TRBV11-1 with TRBJ2-1, with TRBD1 matching over 7 bases. The trim removed 5 bases at V and 5 bases at J, leaving 9 bases unmatched. The CDR3 runs to 15 residues. Germline V gene data show CDR1 as SGHAT and CDR2 as FQDESV (reference sequence). This chain's CDR3 is CASSAQPDRDNEQFF. The CDR3 DNA reads as TGTGCCAGCAGCGCCCAGCCCGACAGGGACAATGAGCAGTTCTTC.

On this clone: A read error may account for a junction end that differs from germline. V usage is TRBV7-7 and J usage is TRBJ2-1, with D possibly matching TRBD2 (7 bases). CDR3 length equals 13 residues. Per germline, CDR1 SSHAT and CDR2 FNYEAQ (reference sequence). Here the CDR3 DNA reads TGTGCTAGCAGCTTTGAAGGGGGGGGTGAGCAGTTCTTC. Amino acids: CASSFEGGGEQFF.

J is TRBJ2-5 and V is TRBV29-1; weak D call: TRBD1 (5 bases). Trimming stripped 4 bases from V and 0 bases from J, with 12 bases between. The CDR3 has 14 residues. The V gene's germline CDR1 is SQVTM and CDR2 ANQGSEA. The CDR3 region is CSVGSPRDQETQYF. CDR3 DNA sequence: TGCAGCGTTGGCTCGCCCAGGGACCAAGAGACCCAGTACTTC.

This clone has only one observation. The chain carries TRBV7-9 and TRBJ1-1; D is perhaps TRBD1 (6 bases). CDR1 is SEHNR and CDR2 is FQNEAQ in the germline V gene (reference sequence). The CDR3 sequence is 15 residues long. V dropped 4 bases and J dropped 0 bases, with 12 bases sitting between them. CDR3 nucleotides: TGTGCCAGCAGCTGGGTGGACAGTATGAACACTGAAGCTTTCTTT. It encodes CASSWVDSMNTEAFF.

This chain connects TRBV7-9 to TRBJ2-1; tentatively, D is TRBD1 (6 bases). V gave up 5 bases and J gave up 9 bases, with 17 bases separating them. The germline V gene has CDR1 SEHNR and CDR2 FQNEAQ (reference sequence). The CDR3 runs 14 residues. This CDR3 is CASSPDSVGGEQFF. CDR3 DNA: TGTGCCAGCAGCCCGGACAGCGTAGGGGGTGAGCAGTTCTTC.

As for this clone: The same CDR3 arises from other DNA sequences in this sample as well. The chain carries TRBV27 and TRBJ2-1; D remains unclear. CDR1 and CDR2 (germline): MNHEY, SMNVEV (reference sequence). Trimming stripped 3 bases from V and 0 bases from J, with 6 bases between. The CDR3 loop spans 14 amino acids. CDR3 sequence (DNA): TGTGCCAGCAGTTTGGGCAGCTCCTACAATGAGCAGTTCTTC. Amino acids: CASSLGSSYNEQFF.

This clone is a singleton in its sample. The chain combines TRBV28 with TRBJ2-7, with 8 bases matching TRBD2. J lost 4 bases, V lost 5 bases, and 13 bases had no gene match. Germline loops: CDR1 MDHEN, CDR2 SYDVKM. This CDR3 contains 16 residues. The CDR3 reads CASSIHRASGSYEQYF. In DNA form, the CDR3 reads TGTGCCAGCAGTATACACCGGGCTAGCGGGTCTTACGAGCAGTACTTC.

The gene calls are TRBV6-1 and TRBJ2-1; TRBD1 matches 7 bases. The germline V gene encodes CDR1 MNHNS and CDR2 SASEGT. V lost 5 bases to trimming and J lost 8 bases; unmatched junction nucleotides: 3. This CDR3 region has 12 residues. CDR3 nucleotides: TGTGCCAGCAGTTTTGGACAGGATGAGCAGTTCTTC. Translation gives CASSFGQDEQFF.

The chain carries TRBV7-2 and TRBJ2-3; D is unresolved. This CDR3 region has 16 residues. CDR1 SGHTA and CDR2 FQGNSA come from the germline V gene. V lost 1 base to trimming and J lost 2 bases, with 13 bases between them. CDR3 sequence: CASSLEWRSPTDTQYF. For the CDR3, the DNA is TGTGCCAGCAGCTTAGAGTGGCGGAGCCCCACAGATACGCAGTATTTT.

The V gene is TRBV5-1, the J gene TRBJ2-3; 8 bases match TRBD1. The CDR3 runs to 15 residues. The J segment lost 1 base and the V segment lost 2 bases, leaving 3 bases of the junction unmatched. Germline lookup yields CDR1 SGHRS and CDR2 YFSETQ. CDR3 in DNA: TGCGCCAGCAGCTTACAGGGGGGAGGCACAGATACGCAGTATTTT. Protein: CASSLQGGGTDTQYF. Based on the CDR3 plus reference TRBV5-1 and TRBJ2-3, the full variable domain is KAGVTQTPRYLIKTRGQQVTLSCSPISGHRSVSWYQQTPGQGLQFLFEYFSETQRNKGNFPGRFSGRQFSNSRSEMNVSTLELGDSALYLCASSLQGGGTDTQYFGPGTRLTVL.

This clone was seen only once. The gene calls are TRBV14 and TRBJ1-4, with D possibly matching TRBD1 (5 bases). V was pared by 1 base and J by 3 bases, with 12 bases between. The CDR3 contains 16 residues. Germline V gives CDR1 SGHDN, CDR2 FVKESK. The DNA of the CDR3 is TGTGCCAGCAGCCAAGTGTCGGGGGGAGCTAATGAAAAACTGTTTTTT. Encoded protein: CASSQVSGGANEKLFF.

V is TRBV5-1 and J is TRBJ2-7; 9 bases align to TRBD2. Germline V CDR1 and CDR2: SGHRS, YFSETQ. The V and J ends lost 4 bases and 0 bases, in that order; junction bases with no gene match: 5. The CDR3 is 15 residues long. This CDR3 is CASSDYSGGSYEQYF. DNA of the CDR3: TGCGCCAGCAGCGATTATAGCGGGGGCTCCTACGAGCAGTACTTC. Combining the CDR3 with reference TRBV5-1 and TRBJ2-7 gives the whole variable domain KAGVTQTPRYLIKTRGQQVTLSCSPISGHRSVSWYQQTPGQGLQFLFEYFSETQRNKGNFPGRFSGRQFSNSRSEMNVSTLELGDSALYLCASSDYSGGSYEQYFGPGTRLTVT.

This chain uses TRBV4-1 with TRBJ1-5; possible D gene TRBD1, 5 bases. V was clipped by 2 bases and J by 0 bases, with 11 bases between them. CDR3 length: 16 residues. Per the germline V gene, CDR1 is MGHRA and CDR2 is YSYEKL. CDR3 loop: CASSQRWGTSNQPQHF. The CDR3 coding sequence is TGCGCCAGCAGCCAACGGTGGGGGACTAGCAATCAGCCCCAGCATTTT.

The gene calls are TRBV15 and TRBJ2-3, with a weak D call TRBD1 (6 bases). The CDR3 is 15 amino acids. Trimming removed 2 bases at V and 5 bases at J, with 14 bases between. CDR1 is LNHNV, CDR2 YYDKDF, per germline (reference sequence). This CDR3 reads CATSRRGGHIDTQYF. In DNA form, the CDR3 reads TGTGCCACCAGCAGAAGAGGGGGACATATAGATACGCAGTATTTT.

The V call is TRBV5-3, the J call TRBJ2-3, with D unclear. TRBV5-3 is treated as an ORF (open reading frame) with a function not yet certain. This CDR3 spans 12 amino acids. V dropped 0 bases and J dropped 7 bases, with 6 bases sitting between them. CDR3: CARSLGGNTQYF. The DNA for the CDR3 is TGTGCCAGAAGCTTGGGGGGAAATACGCAGTATTTT.

The chain carries TRBV6-1 and TRBJ2-1; TRBD2 matches 14 bases. This CDR3 is built from 18 residues. V lost 3 bases and J lost 6; bases outside the gene matches: 10. Germline V gives CDR1 MNHNS, CDR2 SASEGT. The CDR3 DNA follows: TGTGCCAGCAGTGACCGCTGGACTAGCGGGAGGTCGGGCAATGAGCAGTTCTTC. Translating gives CASSDRWTSGRSGNEQFF.

This clone showed up just once. This rearrangement joins TRBV28 to TRBJ1-2; D gene uncertain. Trimming cost V 4 bases and J 4 bases, with 10 bases left between them. Germline values: CDR1 MDHEN, CDR2 SYDVKM. The CDR3 spans 13 residues. As DNA, the CDR3 is TGTGCCAGCAGTTCGGTATTTGCCTATGGCTACACCTTC. Amino acids: CASSSVFAYGYTF.